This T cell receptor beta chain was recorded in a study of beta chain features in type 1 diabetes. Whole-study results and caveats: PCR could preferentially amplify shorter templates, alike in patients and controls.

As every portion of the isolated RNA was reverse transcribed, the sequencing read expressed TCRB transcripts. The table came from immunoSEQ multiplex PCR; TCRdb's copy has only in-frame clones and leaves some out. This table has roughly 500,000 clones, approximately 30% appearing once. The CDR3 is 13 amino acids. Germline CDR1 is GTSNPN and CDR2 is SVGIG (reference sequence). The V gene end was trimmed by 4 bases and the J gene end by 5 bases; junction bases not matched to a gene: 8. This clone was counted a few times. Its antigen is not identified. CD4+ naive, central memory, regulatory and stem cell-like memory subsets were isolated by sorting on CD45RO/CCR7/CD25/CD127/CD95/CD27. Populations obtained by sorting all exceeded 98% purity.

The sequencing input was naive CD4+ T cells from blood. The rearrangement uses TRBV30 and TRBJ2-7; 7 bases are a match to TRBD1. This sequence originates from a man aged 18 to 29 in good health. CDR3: CAWNEGAAHEQYF. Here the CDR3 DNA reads TGTGCCTGGAATGAGGGGGCGGCCCACGAGCAGTACTTC.